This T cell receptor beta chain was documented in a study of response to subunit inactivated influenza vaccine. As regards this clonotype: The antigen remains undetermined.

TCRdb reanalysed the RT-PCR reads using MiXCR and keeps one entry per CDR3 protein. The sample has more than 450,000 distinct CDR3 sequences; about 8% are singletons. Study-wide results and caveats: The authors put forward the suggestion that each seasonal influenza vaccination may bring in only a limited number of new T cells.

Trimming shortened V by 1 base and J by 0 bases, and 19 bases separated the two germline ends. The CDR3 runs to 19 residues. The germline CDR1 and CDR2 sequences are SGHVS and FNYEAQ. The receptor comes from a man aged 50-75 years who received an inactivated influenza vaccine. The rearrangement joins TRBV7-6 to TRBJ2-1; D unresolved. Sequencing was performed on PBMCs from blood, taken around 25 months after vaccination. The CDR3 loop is CASSLEAYTPPTSYNEQFF. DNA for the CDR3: TGTGCCAGCAGCTTAGAGGCCTACACTCCACCCACCTCCTACAATGAGCAGTTCTTC.